Detailed here is one TCR beta chain. There is no known antigen for this receptor. There are no base qualities to consult, and no much larger clone falls within one base. There are 16 amino acids in the CDR3, from cysteine to phenylalanine inclusive. Only CDR3 DNA is held: 48 bases, read in frame from base 1. Taken from the germline V gene, the CDR1 and CDR2 loops are SGHRS and YFSETQ. The germline ends are 9 bases apart after V is trimmed by 0 bases and J by 0 bases. The sample comes from a study of cytomegalovirus exposure and HLA in healthy donors listed by TCRdb under 2017. About the full investigation: In an earlier analysis of 450 to 750 of the donors, 250 to 300 Gb of sequence data and 100 million or so unique TCR beta sequences from 150 million to 200 million T cells were reported. To decide whether each TCR beta V gene segment behaved as functional or pseudogenic, an earlier analysis of several hundred of the donors relied on high-throughput TCR beta sequencing. Typing coverage varied by locus: 629-630 donors for A, B, C, DRB1 and DQB1; 522 for DQA1; 606 for DPA1; around 490 for DPB1. About 5 DR-DQ haplotypes were handled as single units for association and clustering, since linkage in the cohort was strong. Across about 380 genotyped donors of the cohort, an average of about 200,000 unique TCR beta nucleotide sequences per donor were sequenced, and approximately 17% of those sequences were non-productive. The study aimed to test whether cataloging public T cell receptors could reveal signatures of past pathogen exposure. To predict cytomegalovirus infection status, the study combined high-throughput TCR immunosequencing, statistical association of individual TCRs with disease status, and machine learning. In a later analysis, previously published TCR beta repertoires from 550 to 750 donors were re-analyzed and high-resolution HLA genotyping was added so that TCR occurrence patterns could be studied. All discovery cohort repertoires had been generated on a single sequencing platform. In a later genetic analysis, genome-wide SNP genotypes for about 55% of the roughly 670 donors were used, and that subset was treated as a discovery cohort. Approximately 300 gigabases of sequencing data and around 80 million unique TCR sequences made up an early release that covered 640 HLA-typed donors. Donor age, sex, ethnicity and CMV serostatus were compiled alongside the repertoire data. Of the approximately 370 genotyped donors, roughly 80% were placed in the genetic ancestry cluster associated with self-reported Caucasian donors. Both class I and class II loci were covered by HLA typing, at four-digit resolution. The later analysis used no new phenotypic data to find candidate immune exposures, relying instead on TCR beta sequences and their occurrence across donors. The study profiled the T cell repertoires of 500 to 800 subjects by immunosequencing and related them to cytomegalovirus serostatus. Besides the first cohort of around 670 subjects, a separate validation cohort made up of over 100 different subjects was used. Broad study findings and their caveats: Over 15 rarely observed V segments, including chromosome 9 orphons, were excluded from the earlier analysis of almost 600 of the donors because counts were too low. In a later analysis, several top co-occurrence clusters were reported to appear linked to parvovirus B19, influenza, CMV and Epstein-Barr virus. According to a later analysis, TCR association rates differed among HLA loci, with DRB1 alleles showing the most associated TCRs and HLA-C alleles showing the fewest. A later analysis associated 16,951 TCR beta sequences with specific HLA alleles at a false discovery rate of 0.05. Only TCR beta chains were sequenced in this cohort, and the absence of alpha or paired-chain data limited detectable features. Some IMGT-functional V segments, including TRBV6-2 and TRBV6-3, could not be told apart with the 87-base-pair reads, so those segments were excluded. When HLA alleles, especially DR and DQ, strongly co-occurred, TCR associations were difficult to assign to individual alleles. The classifier was reported to diagnose cytomegalovirus status with high specificity and sensitivity in both the original and validation cohorts. Because some donors lacked HLA typing at each locus, the association tests relied only on the typed subset. In an earlier analysis of several hundred of the donors, most TCR beta V segments were observed in productive rearrangements about 87% or about 30% of the time, broadly matching IMGT annotations. Presence/absence analyses assumed roughly uniform sequencing depth across donors, an assumption that may not hold. A later genetic analysis reported fewer N-insertions in productive TCRs among donors in an Asian-associated ancestry cluster than the roughly 700-donor mean. An association between a missense DCLRE1C variant and V-gene and J-gene trimming of TCR beta chains was found in a later genetic analysis and replicated in an independent cohort. The sequencing pipeline was judged likely to have produced a cluster of highly shared sequence variants as a technical artifact. In a later analysis, most CMV-associated TCR beta chains were found to appear HLA-restricted, with HLA associations seemingly driven largely by CMV exposure. The study listed around 160 TCR beta chains as associated with cytomegalovirus. Linkage disequilibrium might explain the correlated functional status among segregating V segments, but an unknown experimental factor could not be ruled out. A later analysis found that HLA-associated TCR beta chains were more clonally expanded and had lower generation probabilities than equally common non-associated chains. A few of the identified cytomegalovirus-associated TCR beta chains were confirmed in vitro to be specific for cytomegalovirus antigens. It was suggested by the authors that the approach could potentially be generalized to other disease states and immunological phenotypes. Immune exposure information for the cohort was limited to CMV serostatus. A further reported finding was that TCR beta sequences accurately predicted the HLA-A and HLA-B alleles for most subjects in the first cohort. Most TCR sequences were seen in very few donors, while some public TCRs were found in many individuals.

The cohort was made up of roughly 670 healthy bone marrow donors. All cohort members were sampled while nominally healthy, although unrecorded immune exposures were likely present. The donor was CMV seronegative and belonged to the group of more than 300 seronegative cohort members. A peripheral blood sample was provided by each donor, and peripheral blood mononuclear cells were used for TCR beta sequencing. Genomic DNA was extracted from the blood cell samples with the Qiagen DNeasy Blood Extraction Kit. The library was built by means of the immunoSEQ multiplex PCR assay. For the multiplex PCR, a mixture combining 60 forward primers for TCR Vbeta segments and 13 reverse primers for TCR Jbeta segments was used. Amplification of the CDR3 region of rearranged TCR beta genes was performed with a multiplex PCR assay on genomic DNA. The amplified TCR beta libraries were sequenced on the Illumina HiSeq System as 87-base-pair reads. Processing in the source paper ran as follows. In a later analysis, some 80 million unique TCR beta chains were counted across the approximately 670 repertoires, and roughly 9.9 million of these chains were shared by at least two donors. A nearest-neighbor algorithm error-corrected the raw reads and collapsed the reads into unique sequences, merging closely related sequences to remove PCR and sequencing errors. V, D and J gene segments were assigned by aligning CDR3 sequences to IMGT reference sequences. For a sequence to be retained, a match of at least six nucleotides was required to both a V gene segment and a J gene segment. Rearrangements were called productive when the CDR3 lacked stop codons and stayed in frame with V and J; all others were non-productive. CDR3 was defined according to IMGT convention as the region running from the second conserved V-encoded cysteine to the conserved J-encoded phenylalanine. The earlier analysis of about 590 of the donors excluded sequences that lacked an unambiguous match to a single V gene segment. An earlier analysis of roughly 590 of the donors called V segments functional above 56.7% productive rearrangements and segregating when the between-donor standard deviation exceeded 5%. To diagnose cytomegalovirus status from the catalog of TCR beta chain sequences, a statistical classification framework was built. V and J gene assignment, in a later analysis, came from comparing TCR nucleotide sequences with IMGT/GENE-DB human TR gene sequences. A later analysis assigned CDR3 sequences and most-parsimonious VDJ recombination scenarios with the TCRdist pipeline. In a later analysis, each TCR beta chain was defined by its CDR3 amino acid sequence together with its V-gene family, and reads without a unique V-gene family were excluded. As a way to deal with suspected cross-contamination and a sequencing artifact, a later analysis dropped 450 to 600 nucleotide sequences that were highly shared and had low generation probability. In a later analysis, a clonal expansion index was calculated for each public chain from normalized within-repertoire ranks of inferred template counts. A later analysis computed generation probabilities with a VDJ recombination model fitted to out-of-frame rearrangements, and checked the results against IGoR. In a later analysis, TCR-TCR, TCR-HLA and TCR-CMV co-occurrence was scored with hypergeometric tests, and a repertoire-size bias correction was applied to TCR pairs. In a later analysis, false discovery rates were estimated by permuting HLA or CMV assignments 20 times. In a later analysis, co-occurring TCRs were grouped using DBSCAN, with TCRdist sequence similarity added in when clustering inside HLA-allele-positive subsets. Co-occurrence clustering excluded repertoires with fewer than 30,000 or more than 120,000 public chains, plus five with anomalous nucleotide sharing. TCRdb limited this immuneACCESS table to in-frame rearrangements with V and J called. A share of clones is missing; checked studies link under half to unresolved V genes, and the rest is unexplained. That table is the source of V, J and clone size, and D and trimming were worked out from the DNA. The sample records under 250,000 clones, around 78% of which are singletons. 1.9% of the sample comes from the top ten.

The sequence derives from a man aged 30 to 45 in good health and CMV-seronegative. This receptor chain uses TRBV5-1 and TRBJ2-2; confidence is insufficient to name the D gene. What was sequenced was PBMCs. This receptor has the CDR3 CASSLGADANTGELFF. The DNA sequence is TGCGCCAGCAGCTTGGGGGCAGACGCGAACACCGGGGAGCTGTTTTTT.